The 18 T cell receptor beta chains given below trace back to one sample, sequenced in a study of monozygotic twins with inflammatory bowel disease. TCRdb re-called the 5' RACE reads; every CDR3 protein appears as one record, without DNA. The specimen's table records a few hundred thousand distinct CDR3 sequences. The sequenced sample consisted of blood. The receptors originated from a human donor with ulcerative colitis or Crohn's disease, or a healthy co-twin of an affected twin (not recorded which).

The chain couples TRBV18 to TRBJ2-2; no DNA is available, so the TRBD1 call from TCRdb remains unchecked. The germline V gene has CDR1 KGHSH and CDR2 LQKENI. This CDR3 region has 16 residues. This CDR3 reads CASSAPTGANTGELFF.

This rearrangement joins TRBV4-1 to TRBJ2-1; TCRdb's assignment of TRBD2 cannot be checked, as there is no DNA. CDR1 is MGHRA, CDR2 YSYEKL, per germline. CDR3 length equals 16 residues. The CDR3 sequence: CASSQAGWRGGNEQFF.

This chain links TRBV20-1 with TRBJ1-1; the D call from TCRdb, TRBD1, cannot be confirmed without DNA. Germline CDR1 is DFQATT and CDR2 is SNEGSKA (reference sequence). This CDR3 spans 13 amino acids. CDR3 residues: CSAKLPGAGGVLF.

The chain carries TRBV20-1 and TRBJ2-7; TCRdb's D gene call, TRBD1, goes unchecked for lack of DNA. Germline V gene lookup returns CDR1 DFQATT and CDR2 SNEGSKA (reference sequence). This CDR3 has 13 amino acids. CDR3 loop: CSAMMTEDYEQYF.

The CDR3 region is CASVFSFTSGNTGELFF. The chain combines TRBV5-8 with TRBJ2-2. The CDR3 is made up of 17 amino acids. CDR1 and CDR2 (germline): SGHTS, YDEGEE.

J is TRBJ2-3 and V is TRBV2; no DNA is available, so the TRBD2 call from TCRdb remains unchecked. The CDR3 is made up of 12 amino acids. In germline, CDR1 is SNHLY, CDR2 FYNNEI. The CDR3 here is CANSGGPDTQYF. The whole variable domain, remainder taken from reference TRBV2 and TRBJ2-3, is EPEVTQTPSHQVTQMGQEVILRCVPISNHLYFYWYRQILGQKVEFLVSFYNNEISEKSEIFDDQFSVERPDGSNFTLKIRSTKLEDSAMYFCANSGGPDTQYFGPGTRLTVL.

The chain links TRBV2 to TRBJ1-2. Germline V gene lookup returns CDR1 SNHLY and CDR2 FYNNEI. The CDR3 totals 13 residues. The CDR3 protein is CASRAESNYGYTF.

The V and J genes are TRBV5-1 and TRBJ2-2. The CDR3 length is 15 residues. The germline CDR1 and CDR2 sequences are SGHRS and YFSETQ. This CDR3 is CASSSGGAGTGELFF.

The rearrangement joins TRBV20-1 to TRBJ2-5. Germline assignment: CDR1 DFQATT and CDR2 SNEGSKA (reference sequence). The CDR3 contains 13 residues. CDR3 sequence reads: CSARGHTQETQYF.

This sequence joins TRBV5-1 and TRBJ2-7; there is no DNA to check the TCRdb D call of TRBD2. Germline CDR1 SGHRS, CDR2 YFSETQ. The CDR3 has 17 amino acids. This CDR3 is CASSLYSSGDWNYEQYF.

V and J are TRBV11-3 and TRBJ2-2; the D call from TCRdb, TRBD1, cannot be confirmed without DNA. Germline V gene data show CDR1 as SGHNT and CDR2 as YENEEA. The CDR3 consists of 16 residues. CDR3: CASSLERESNTGELFF. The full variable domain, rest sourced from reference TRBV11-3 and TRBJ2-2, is EAGVVQSPRYKIIEKKQPVAFWCNPISGHNTLYWYLQNLGQGPELLIRYENEEAVDDSQLPKDRFSAERLKGVDSTLKIQPAELGDSAVYLCASSLERESNTGELFFGEGSRLTVL.

The CDR3 is CSASLQGVYNEQFF. The rearrangement links TRBV20-1 to TRBJ2-1; with no DNA, the TCRdb D assignment of TRBD1 cannot be verified. Germline CDR1 reads DFQATT; CDR2 reads SNEGSKA (reference sequence). The CDR3 has 14 amino acids.

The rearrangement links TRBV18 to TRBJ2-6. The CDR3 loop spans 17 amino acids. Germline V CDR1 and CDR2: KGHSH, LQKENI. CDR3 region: CASSPRLQGSGANVLTF.

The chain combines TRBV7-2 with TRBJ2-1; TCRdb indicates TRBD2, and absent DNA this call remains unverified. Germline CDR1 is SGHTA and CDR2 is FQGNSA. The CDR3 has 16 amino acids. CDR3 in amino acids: CASSLASGGQYNEQFF.

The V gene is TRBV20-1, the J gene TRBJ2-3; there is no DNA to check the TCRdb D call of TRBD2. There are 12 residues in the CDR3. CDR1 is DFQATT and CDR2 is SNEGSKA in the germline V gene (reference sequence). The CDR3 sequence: CSAPTGPDTQYF.

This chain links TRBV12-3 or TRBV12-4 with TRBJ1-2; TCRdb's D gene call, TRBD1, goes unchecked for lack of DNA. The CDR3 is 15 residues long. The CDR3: CASSVDGGPSYGYTF.

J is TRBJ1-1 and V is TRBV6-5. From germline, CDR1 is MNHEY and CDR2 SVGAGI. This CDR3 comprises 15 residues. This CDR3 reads CASSYSSVWRTEAFF.

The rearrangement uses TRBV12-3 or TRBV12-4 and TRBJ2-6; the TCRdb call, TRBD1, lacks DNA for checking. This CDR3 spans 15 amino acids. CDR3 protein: CASSREVSGANVLTF.